This section outlines one T cell receptor (beta chain) sequence together with its context. Per the study methods: Estimation of nucleated cell counts was performed using reference gene primer amplification. Assay used: immunoSEQ multiplex PCR; TCRdb lists only in-frame clones, some missing. V and J calls plus clone size are reproduced from that table; the DNA served to infer D and trimming. The table shows 200,000 to 250,000 clones, with 80% occurring only once. The length of the CDR3 is 14 residues. The germline V gene encodes CDR1 SGHRS and CDR2 YFSETQ. V lost 6 bases and J 0 bases, leaving 12 bases between the germline ends. The data derive from a study of blood T cell repertoires in COVID-19. Study summary: From T cells, B-cell-depleted T cells, or PBMCs came the material, which was cDNA or gDNA.

Study members were between about 18 and 95 years old and lived in 20 to 30 US regions. Researchers sorted participants into cohorts using their self-reported clinical history. The gene calls are TRBV5-1 and TRBJ1-1, with D perhaps TRBD1 (5 bases). The sequenced sample was PBMCs or T cells enriched from blood (not recorded which). The receptor's source is a woman between 40 and 50 years old with acute COVID-19. This CDR3 is CASKGAGMNTEAFF. For the CDR3, the DNA is TGCGCCAGCAAAGGGGCAGGAATGAACACTGAAGCTTTCTTT.